This passage covers 26 T cell receptor beta chains from one sample sequenced in a study of long-term antiretroviral therapy in people with HIV (dated by TCRdb to between 2020 and 2023). The immunoSEQ hsTCRB v3.0 assay was used at survey level resolution for TRB variable region sequencing. The table comes from immuneACCESS by way of TCRdb, which keeps in-frame sequences with V and J called. Part of the clones is missing from these tables; in studies checked, under half for an unresolved V gene and the rest for unknown reasons. The sample table holds about 16,000 clones, of which 75% were seen once. The leading ten clones occupy more than 12% of the sample. The specimen comprised unsorted PBMCs, sampled 1.5 years before starting antiretroviral therapy. The receptors stem from a woman aged 45-59 years with HIV.

The rearrangement links TRBV6-1 to TRBJ1-5, with unresolved D. There are 12 residues in the CDR3. The V end lost 2 bases, the J end lost 9 bases, and 8 bases lay between the germline ends. CDR1 is MNHNS, CDR2 SASEGT, per germline. The CDR3 sequence is CASSESGGPQHF. CDR3 coding DNA: TGTGCCAGCAGTGAATCCGGAGGGCCCCAGCATTTT.

This clone showed up just a few times. The rearrangement links TRBV2 to TRBJ2-5, with TRBD1 as a possible D gene (5 bases). The germline CDR1 and CDR2 sequences are SNHLY and FYNNEI. V lost 8 bases, J lost 5 bases, and 12 bases lay in between. The CDR3 is 12 amino acids. This CDR3 reads CASGAGIETQYF. The CDR3 DNA follows: TGTGCCAGCGGGGCAGGGATCGAGACCCAGTACTTC.

This clone came up once. J is TRBJ1-3 and V is TRBV19, with D unresolved. CDR3 length: 14 residues. The germline V and J ends were trimmed by 6 bases and 2 bases, with 11 bases remaining between them. Germline CDR1 and CDR2: LNHDA and SQIVND (reference sequence). CDR3 DNA sequence: TGTGCCAGTAGGGGCGGAAACCCTGGAAACACCATATATTTT. It encodes CASRGGNPGNTIYF.

The chain employs TRBV19 and TRBJ2-1; 9 nucleotides match TRBD2. Germline values: CDR1 LNHDA, CDR2 SQIVND (reference sequence). CDR3 length: 17 residues. V gave up 1 base and J gave up 0 bases; unmatched junction bases: 4. The chain's CDR3 is CASSIGGGVSSYNEQFF. DNA of the CDR3: TGTGCCAGTAGTATAGGCGGGGGGGTTAGCTCCTACAATGAGCAGTTCTTC.

This clone was counted a few times. Other nucleotide sequences from this sample produce the same CDR3. The chain carries TRBV2 and TRBJ1-6; 8 bases align to TRBD1. The V gene's germline CDR1 is SNHLY and CDR2 FYNNEI. The junction had 2 bases not matched to a gene; V was cut back by 6 bases and J by 7 bases. This CDR3 spans 13 amino acids. CDR3 loop: CASRQGGNSPLHF. The CDR3 DNA reads TGTGCCAGCAGACAGGGGGGAAATTCACCCCTCCACTTT.

J is TRBJ2-1 and V is TRBV5-4; D possibly uses TRBD1 or TRBD2 (6 bases each). Trimming removed 5 bases at V and 1 base at J, with 13 bases between. There are 15 residues in the CDR3. Germline values: CDR1 SGHNT, CDR2 YYREEE (reference sequence). Written as DNA, the CDR3 is TGTGCCAGCAGTCAAACAGGGAGGTCCTACAATGAGCAGTTCTTC. It codes for CASSQTGRSYNEQFF. Looking up the rest from reference TRBV5-4 and TRBJ2-1 gives the full variable domain: ETGVTQSPTHLIKTRGQQVTLRCSSQSGHNTVSWYQQALGQGPQFIFQYYREEENGRGNFPPRFSGLQFPNYSSELNVNALELDDSALYLCASSQTGRSYNEQFFGPGTRLTVL.

The chain has TRBV5-1 and TRBJ2-3; TRBD1 matches at 8 bases. The J segment lost 8 bases and the V segment lost 4 bases, leaving 12 bases of the junction unmatched. This CDR3 is 15 amino acids long. Germline CDR1 and CDR2: SGHRS and YFSETQ. The CDR3 loop reads CASSPQDRVVGTQYF. CDR3 sequence (DNA): TGCGCCAGCAGCCCCCAGGACAGGGTTGTGGGTACGCAGTATTTT. The complete variable domain, with remaining parts taken from reference TRBV5-1 and TRBJ2-3, reads KAGVTQTPRYLIKTRGQQVTLSCSPISGHRSVSWYQQTPGQGLQFLFEYFSETQRNKGNFPGRFSGRQFSNSRSEMNVSTLELGDSALYLCASSPQDRVVGTQYFGPGTRLTVL.

CDR3 amino acids: CASSLGQGEDGYTF. DNA for the CDR3: TGCGCCAGCAGCTTGGGACAGGGGGAGGATGGCTACACCTTC. The chain carries TRBV5-1 and TRBJ1-2; 9 bases are a match to TRBD1. The CDR3 totals 14 residues. The germline gives CDR1 SGHRS, CDR2 YFSETQ. The V gene end was trimmed by 0 bases and the J gene end by 6 bases; junction bases not matched to a gene: 3.

The chain couples TRBV7-6 to TRBJ2-3, with D tentatively TRBD2 (7 bases). Germline assignment: CDR1 SGHVS and CDR2 FNYEAQ. The CDR3 consists of 15 residues. V lost 1 base to trimming and J lost 3 bases, with 11 bases between them. CDR3 protein: CASSLEGGATDTQYF. The DNA for the CDR3 is TGTGCCAGCAGCTTAGAGGGGGGGGCAACAGATACGCAGTATTTT.

V is TRBV2 and J is TRBJ2-2, with TRBD1 identical over 8 bases. The CDR3 consists of 15 residues. V lost 5 bases to trimming and J lost 4 bases; unmatched junction nucleotides: 6. CDR1 is SNHLY and CDR2 is FYNNEI in the germline V gene. Here the CDR3 DNA reads TGTGCCAGCAGTCCCCGGACAGGGTTCACCGGGGAGCTGTTTTTT. It translates to CASSPRTGFTGELFF.

The V gene is TRBV6-1, the J gene TRBJ1-2; maybe TRBD1 (6 bases). Per germline, CDR1 MNHNS and CDR2 SASEGT. Trimming pared 4 bases from V and 2 bases from J, leaving 17 bases between. The CDR3 length is 16 residues. CDR3 sequence reads: CASSVGGGGTNYGYTF. The CDR3 nucleotides read TGTGCCAGCAGTGTGGGAGGGGGAGGGACGAACTATGGCTACACCTTC.

This clone counts as medium-sized. Different DNA sequences within this sample yield the same CDR3. This chain connects TRBV7-3 to TRBJ2-2; a weak D match, TRBD2 (5 bases). Trimming cost V 5 bases and J 3 bases, with 10 bases left between them. The CDR3 consists of 14 residues. Looked up from germline, CDR1 is SGHTA and CDR2 is FQGTGA. The CDR3 loop is CASSLDSYTGELFF. DNA for the CDR3: TGTGCCAGCAGCCTGGACTCTTACACCGGGGAGCTGTTTTTT.

The V and J genes are TRBV30 and TRBJ1-4, with 7 bases identical to TRBD1. The CDR3 has 16 residues. The germline gives CDR1 GTSNPN, CDR2 SVGIG (reference sequence). Trimming cost V 0 bases and J 4 bases; bases outside gene matches: 8. This CDR3 reads CAWSVGGGDRNEKLFF. CDR3 in DNA: TGTGCCTGGAGTGTAGGAGGGGGCGACCGTAATGAAAAACTGTTTTTT.

The gene calls are TRBV2 and TRBJ1-1, with 7 positions matching TRBD1. Trimming took 3 bases from V and 4 from J; bases not matched to a gene: 8. Germline assignment: CDR1 SNHLY and CDR2 FYNNEI. The CDR3 is 15 residues long. CDR3 amino acids: CASSEIGQAITEAFF. The CDR3 DNA is TGTGCCAGCAGTGAGATAGGACAGGCGATCACTGAAGCTTTCTTT.

In this sample, this clone turned up a few times. The chain combines TRBV19 with TRBJ1-5; D gene ambiguous. The CDR3 is 15 amino acids. V was cut by 3 bases and J by 3 bases, with 12 bases left in between. CDR1 and CDR2 from the germline V gene are LNHDA and SQIVND (reference sequence). CDR3: CASSIESGNNQPQHF. CDR3 sequence (DNA): TGTGCCAGTAGTATCGAGTCGGGGAACAATCAGCCCCAGCATTTT. The variable domain in full, completed from reference TRBV19 and TRBJ1-5, reads DGGITQSPKYLFRKEGQNVTLSCEQNLNHDAMYWYRQDPGQGLRLIYYSQIVNDFQKGDIAEGYSVSREKKESFPLTVTSAQKNPTAFYLCASSIESGNNQPQHFGDGTRLSIL.

The genes are TRBV20-1 and TRBJ2-7; D may be TRBD2 (6 bases). This CDR3 is built from 10 residues. V lost 6 bases and J lost 6, with 9 bases in between. In germline, CDR1 is DFQATT, CDR2 SNEGSKA (reference sequence). The CDR3 reads CSAGDFEQYF. CDR3 nucleotide sequence: TGCAGTGCAGGGGACTTCGAGCAGTACTTC.

The chain uses TRBV5-1 and TRBJ2-3; perhaps TRBD2 as D (6 bases). CDR3 size: 15 residues. The V gene lost 4 bases and the J gene lost 5 bases, with 17 bases spanning the gap. Per germline, CDR1 SGHRS and CDR2 YFSETQ. The CDR3 protein is CASSAGSPVGDTQYF. For the CDR3, the DNA is TGCGCCAGCAGCGCGGGGTCCCCAGTAGGAGATACGCAGTATTTT.

This clone appeared a single time. CDR3 loop: CASSLRGNTGELFF. The CDR3 DNA reads as TGTGCCAGCAGCTTAAGAGGGAACACCGGGGAGCTGTTTTTT. The V call is TRBV7-9, the J call TRBJ2-2; D remains unclear. Germline CDR1 SEHNR, CDR2 FQNEAQ (reference sequence). This CDR3 region has 14 residues. V was trimmed by 2 bases and J by 1 base, leaving 5 bases between them.

DNA of the CDR3: TGTGCCAGCAGGGAATCCTCCGGGACACCAAATGGCTACACCTTC. Translated: CASRESSGTPNGYTF. The chain couples TRBV2 to TRBJ1-2, with TRBD1 as a possible D gene (6 bases). V was trimmed by 6 bases and J by 6 bases, leaving 20 bases between them. This CDR3 is built from 15 residues. Germline V gene data show CDR1 as SNHLY and CDR2 as FYNNEI. Drawing the rest from reference TRBV2 and TRBJ1-2, the complete variable domain is EPEVTQTPSHQVTQMGQEVILRCVPISNHLYFYWYRQILGQKVEFLVSFYNNEISEKSEIFDDQFSVERPDGSNFTLKIRSTKLEDSAMYFCASRESSGTPNGYTFGSGTRLTVV.

The rearrangement links TRBV2 to TRBJ1-5, with D uncertain. V lost 1 base to trimming and J lost 2 bases, with 9 bases between them. The CDR3 is 15 amino acids. From germline, CDR1 is SNHLY and CDR2 FYNNEI. Here the CDR3 reads CASSEERVGNQPQHF. CDR3 nucleotide sequence: TGTGCCAGCAGTGAAGAAAGGGTGGGCAATCAGCCCCAGCATTTT.

The chain links TRBV6-5 to TRBJ2-1; D might be TRBD1 (6 bases). With 0 bases removed from V and 8 bases from J, the gap between germline ends came to 11 bases. Germline values: CDR1 MNHEY, CDR2 SVGAGI. The CDR3 runs 14 residues. CDR3 protein: CASSYSSRGYEQFF. CDR3 sequence (DNA): TGTGCCAGCAGTTACTCTTCCAGGGGTTATGAGCAGTTCTTC.

In DNA form, the CDR3 reads TGTGCCAGCAGCAAGTACTGCGCACAGGATGACTACGAGCAGTACTTC. Encoded protein: CASSKYCAQDDYEQYF. The chain employs TRBV21-1 and TRBJ2-7; the DNA was not used to check the table's D call, TRBD1. TRBV21-1 is marked as a pseudogene. CDR3 length: 16 residues.

CDR3 sequence: CATSRAGVDRAGGYTF. The CDR3 bases are TGTGCCACCAGCCGAGCAGGGGTGGACAGGGCGGGTGGCTACACCTTC. This chain connects TRBV15 to TRBJ1-2; 8 bases are shared with TRBD1. Germline-derived CDR1 and CDR2 are LNHNV and YYDKDF (reference sequence). The CDR3 length is 16 residues. J gave up 7 bases and V 5 bases, and 15 bases lay outside the gene matches. Full variable domain (rest looked up from reference TRBV15 and TRBJ1-2): DAMVIQNPRYQVTQFGKPVTLSCSQTLNHNVMYWYQQKSSQAPKLLFHYYDKDFNNEADTPDNFQSRRPNTSFCFLDIRSPGLGDTAMYLCATSRAGVDRAGGYTFGSGTRLTVV.

This clone was seen a single time. V usage is TRBV7-3 and J usage is TRBJ1-1, with TRBD1 matching over 8 bases. The germline V gene encodes CDR1 SGHTA and CDR2 FQGTGA. V was pared by 5 bases and J by 10 bases, with 9 bases of the junction left unmatched. The CDR3 extends over 13 amino acids. CDR3 amino acids: CASSPGGPSRAFF. The CDR3 coding sequence is TGTGCCAGCAGCCCAGGGGGCCCTAGTAGAGCTTTCTTT.

V and J are TRBV7-8 and TRBJ1-1; D uncertain. This CDR3 region has 15 residues. CDR1 and CDR2 (germline): SGHVS, FQNEAQ. The V and J ends lost 6 bases and 4 bases respectively, with 18 bases between them. The DNA of the CDR3 is TGTGCCAGCAGTCCCCCACGCTCAGCGGGCACTGAAGCTTTCTTT. It yields the protein CASSPPRSAGTEAFF.

As concerns this clone: Sequence at one end of the junction differs from germline and may be a read error. The chain uses TRBV6-6 and TRBJ1-3; D remains unclear. CDR3 length: 15 residues. Germline CDR1 and CDR2: MNHNY and SVGAGI (reference sequence). CDR3 protein: CASSDSWESGNTIYF. In DNA, the CDR3 is TGTGCCAGCAGTGACTCGTGGGAGTCTGGAAACACCATATATTTT.